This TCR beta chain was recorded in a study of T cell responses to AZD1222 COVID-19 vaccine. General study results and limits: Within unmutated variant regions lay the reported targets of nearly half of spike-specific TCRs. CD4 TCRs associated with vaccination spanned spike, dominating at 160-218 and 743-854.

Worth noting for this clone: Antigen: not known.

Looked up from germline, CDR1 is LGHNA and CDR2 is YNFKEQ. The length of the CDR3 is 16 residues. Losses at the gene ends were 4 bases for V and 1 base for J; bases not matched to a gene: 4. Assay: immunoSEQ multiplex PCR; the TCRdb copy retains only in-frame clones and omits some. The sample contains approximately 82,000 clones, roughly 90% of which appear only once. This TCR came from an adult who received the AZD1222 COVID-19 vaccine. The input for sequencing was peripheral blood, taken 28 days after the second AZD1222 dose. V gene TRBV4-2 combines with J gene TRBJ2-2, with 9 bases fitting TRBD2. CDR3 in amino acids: CASSLRLAENTGELFF. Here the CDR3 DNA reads TGTGCCAGCAGCCTCCGACTAGCGGAGAACACCGGGGAGCTGTTTTTT.